Listed here are 8 T cell receptor beta chains from one sample, sequenced in a study of Ad26.COV2.S vaccination and SARS-CoV-2 variants (dated by TCRdb to the early 2020s). Libraries were constructed by the immunoSEQ multiplex PCR assay. TCRdb carries this immuneACCESS record with in-frame sequences only. Its versions omit some clonotypes, under half of them owing to an unresolved V gene in the studies checked, with the rest unexplained. This sample gives approximately 300,000 clones in total; around four fifths of them show up just once. The ten largest clones represent approximately 2.2% of the sample. The intended sense of this specimen's treatment or condition label: over 15 received Ad26.COV2.S at low or high dose, single or two shots; a few received placebo; per-sample allocation not given. For vaccine and placebo recipients, the sequenced repertoires came from samples collected on day 63 after the first injection.

Material: peripheral blood, obtained in a trial of Ad26.COV2.S vaccine versus placebo. These receptors all stem from a person between 18 and 65 years old who received the Ad26.COV2.S COVID-19 vaccine or a placebo.

The genes are TRBV5-1 and TRBJ1-5, with a tentative D call TRBD1 (5 bases). This CDR3 contains 15 residues. The V end lost 4 bases, the J end lost 3 bases, and 14 bases lay between the germline ends. The germline V gene has CDR1 SGHRS and CDR2 YFSETQ. This CDR3 is CASSISGYDNQPQHF. DNA of the CDR3: TGCGCCAGCAGCATTTCAGGGTACGACAATCAGCCCCAGCATTTT.

The chain carries TRBV5-1 and TRBJ2-3; D could derive from TRBD1 or TRBD2 (5 bases each). V gave up 4 bases and J gave up 5 bases, with 17 bases separating them. The V gene's germline CDR1 is SGHRS and CDR2 YFSETQ. The CDR3 has 15 residues. The CDR3 DNA is TGCGCCAGCAGCCCTGGGGCCGATCGGGGAGATACGCAGTATTTT. This codes for CASSPGADRGDTQYF.

The chain links TRBV28 to TRBJ2-5, with 9 nucleotides matching TRBD2. Germline trimming cut 6 bases from V and 5 bases from J; bases unmatched to any gene: 13. Germline loops: CDR1 MDHEN, CDR2 SYDVKM. The CDR3 is made up of 16 amino acids. The CDR3 spells CASSNGGGGAWETQYF. The CDR3, as DNA: TGTGCCAGCAGCAACGGTGGCGGGGGGGCTTGGGAGACCCAGTACTTC.

The CDR3 coding sequence is TGTGCCAGCACCCAAAGGGGTAAGGAGTCCTACGAGCAGTACTTC. It translates to CASTQRGKESYEQYF. The chain links TRBV28 to TRBJ2-7; the D gene is possibly TRBD1 (5 bases). Germline values: CDR1 MDHEN, CDR2 SYDVKM. The CDR3 has 15 amino acids. V shed 7 bases and J shed 1 base, with 17 bases lying between them. The full variable domain, completed using reference TRBV28 and TRBJ2-7, is DVKVTQSSRYLVKRTGEKVFLECVQDMDHENMFWYRQDPGLGLRLIYFSYDVKMKEKGDIPEGYSVSREKKERFSLILESASTNQTSMYLCASTQRGKESYEQYFGPGTRLTVT.

The V call is TRBV5-1, the J call TRBJ1-2, with TRBD1 as a possible D gene (6 bases). This CDR3 region has 14 residues. The V and J ends lost 4 bases and 7 bases respectively, with 17 bases between them. Germline loops: CDR1 SGHRS, CDR2 YFSETQ. CDR3 in amino acids: CASSQGTTVPGYTF. The DNA of the CDR3 is TGCGCCAGCAGCCAGGGGACCACCGTCCCTGGCTACACCTTC.

The chain is built from TRBV12-3 or TRBV12-4 and TRBJ1-2; D is possibly TRBD1 (6 bases). The V gene lost 5 bases and the J gene lost 2 bases, with 9 bases spanning the gap. This CDR3 is built from 13 residues. The CDR3 loop reads CASSPDRNYGYTF. The CDR3 nucleotides are TGTGCCAGCAGTCCCGACAGGAACTATGGCTACACCTTC.

This chain links TRBV10-3 with TRBJ1-4; tentative D call: TRBD1 (6 bases). Looked up from germline, CDR1 is ENHRY and CDR2 is SYGVKD. The CDR3 covers 15 residues. Trimming took 2 bases from V and 3 from J, leaving 10 bases between them. The CDR3 is CAISELGTSNEKLFF. In DNA form, the CDR3 reads TGTGCCATCAGTGAGCTCGGGACATCTAATGAAAAACTGTTTTTT.

This chain joins TRBV9 and TRBJ1-6, with 11 nucleotides matching TRBD1. Per germline, CDR1 SGDLS and CDR2 YYNGEE. The ends lost 3 bases at V and 8 bases at J; junction bases unmatched: 1. This CDR3 region has 14 residues. The CDR3 region is CASSAGQGDSPLHF. As DNA, the CDR3 is TGTGCCAGCAGCGCGGGACAGGGGGATTCACCCCTCCACTTT.